Below, 30 T cell receptor beta chains from the same sample are listed, as sequenced in a study of neurological immune-mediated disorders. Each CDR3 protein gets one entry after TCRdb re-called the 5' RACE reads with MiXCR. Among tens of thousands of distinct CDR3 sequences listed, roughly 3.5% were seen once. Sequencing used PBMCs. These receptor sequences come from a man aged 25 to 40 with multiple sclerosis.

There are many counts of this clonotype. The chain employs TRBV29-1 and TRBJ2-7; a weak D match, TRBD1 (6 bases). Germline CDR1 SQVTM, CDR2 ANQGSEA. The CDR3 is 12 residues long. The germline V and J ends were trimmed by 4 bases and 3 bases, with 10 bases remaining between them. This CDR3 reads CSVGEGGYEQYF. The CDR3 DNA is TGCAGCGTTGGCGAAGGGGGCTACGAGCAGTACTTC.

This clonotype came up many times. V gene TRBV6-5 combines with J gene TRBJ1-3; D gene uncertain. CDR1 and CDR2 (germline): MNHEY, SVGAGI. The CDR3 is 15 amino acids. Trimming cost V 6 bases and J 0 bases, with 12 bases left between them. The CDR3, as DNA: TGTGCCAGCAGCCGTGGACGGAGCTCTGGAAACACCATATATTTT. Translation gives CASSRGRSSGNTIYF.

This clonotype came up many times. The chain joins TRBV11-3 to TRBJ2-1; D possibly corresponds to TRBD2 (6 bases). CDR3 length equals 13 residues. Trimming took off 5 bases at V and 4 bases at J, with 9 bases between the two ends. Looked up from germline, CDR1 is SGHNT and CDR2 is YENEEA. CDR3 nucleotides: TGTGCCAGCAGCCCTGGAGGGTACAATGAGCAGTTCTTC. Protein product: CASSPGGYNEQFF.

This clonotype was counted many times. One end of the junction fails to match germline, which may point to a read error. This chain joins TRBV3-1 and TRBJ1-5, with 7 bases lining up with TRBD1. The CDR3 has 14 residues. Germline CDR1 LGHDT, CDR2 YNNKEL (reference sequence). In nucleotides, the CDR3 is TGTGCCAGCAGCCGACAGGGTCCTTATCAGCCCCAGAATTTT. It codes for CASSRQGPYQPQNF.

This clonotype was seen ten or more times. This chain uses TRBV11-2 with TRBJ2-7; unclear D gene. The V gene's germline CDR1 is SGHAT and CDR2 FQNNGV. This CDR3 has 13 residues. Trimming pared 1 base from V and 3 bases from J, leaving 7 bases between. CDR3 DNA: TGTGCCAGCAGCTTAGCAGTAGTCTACGAGCAGTACTTC. This encodes CASSLAVVYEQYF.

Ten or more counts support this clonotype. The chain is built from TRBV27 and TRBJ1-6; D is perhaps TRBD1 (6 bases). Between the trimmed V and J ends, which lost 3 bases and 9 bases, there was a span of 21 bases. The germline gives CDR1 MNHEY, CDR2 SMNVEV (reference sequence). The CDR3 is 17 residues long. The CDR3 is CASSLVGGILSSSPLHF. CDR3 nucleotides: TGTGCCAGCAGTTTGGTAGGGGGAATCTTATCGTCTTCACCCCTCCACTTT.

This clonotype came up many times. The chain employs TRBV29-1 and TRBJ2-5, with D perhaps given as TRBD1 or TRBD2 (5 bases each). CDR3 length: 15 amino acids. CDR1 is SQVTM, CDR2 ANQGSEA, per germline. Trimming took 4 bases from V and 5 from J, leaving 20 bases between them. The CDR3, as DNA: TGCAGCGTTGGAGAAGGAGGTGGTCAGGGTGAGACCCAGTACTTC. This sequence encodes CSVGEGGGQGETQYF.

This clonotype occurred many times. The chain links TRBV7-8 to TRBJ2-7; perhaps D is TRBD1 or TRBD2 (5 bases each). Germline values: CDR1 SGHVS, CDR2 FQNEAQ. The CDR3 is 13 residues long. Deletions cut 5 bases from V and 6 bases from J, with 14 bases between. The chain's CDR3 is CASSRDDYSEQYF. CDR3 DNA sequence: TGTGCCAGCAGCCGGGACGACTATAGCGAGCAGTACTTC.

This clonotype was seen ten or more times. This chain links TRBV5-1 with TRBJ2-5; TRBD1 is a possible D gene (5 bases). The V end was cut by 5 bases, the J end by 3 bases, with 14 bases between. The CDR3 covers 14 residues. Germline V gene lookup returns CDR1 SGHRS and CDR2 YFSETQ. The CDR3 sequence is CASRTGNSEETQYF. The CDR3 DNA reads TGCGCCAGCAGAACAGGAAACTCAGAAGAGACCCAGTACTTC.

This clonotype has a count of ten or more. J is TRBJ2-5 and V is TRBV3-1; the D gene is possibly TRBD1 (5 bases). The ends were cut back, 3 bases at V and 1 base at J, with 9 bases in the middle. There are 14 residues in the CDR3. CDR1 is LGHDT and CDR2 is YNNKEL in the germline V gene (reference sequence). The CDR3 loop is CASSQSRAQETQYF. The CDR3 DNA follows: TGTGCCAGCAGCCAGAGCAGGGCCCAAGAGACCCAGTACTTC.

This clonotype appeared a few times. A much larger clone is a single base away; this may be a read error. The chain combines TRBV3-1 with TRBJ2-7; 12 bases match TRBD1. Trimming removed 4 bases from V and 7 bases from J; junction bases left unmatched: 5. The CDR3 runs to 14 residues. Germline V lookup: CDR1 LGHDT, CDR2 YNNKEL (reference sequence). The CDR3 sequence: CASSPGQGAQEQYF. The CDR3 DNA reads as TGTGCCAGCAGCCCGGGACAGGGGGCCCAAGAGCAGTACTTC.

This clonotype appeared many times. The chain combines TRBV2 with TRBJ1-1; D call uncertain. Trimming took off 2 bases at V and 1 base at J, with 8 bases between the two ends. Germline loops: CDR1 SNHLY, CDR2 FYNNEI. CDR3 size: 14 residues. CDR3 sequence (DNA): TGTGCCAGCAGTGAAATTCCAGGGAACACTGAAGCTTTCTTT. Its protein is CASSEIPGNTEAFF.

This clonotype has at least ten counts. The chain carries TRBV2 and TRBJ2-1, with a weak D call TRBD2 (6 bases). V lost 3 bases and J 2 bases, leaving 8 bases between the germline ends. Germline V gene data show CDR1 as SNHLY and CDR2 as FYNNEI. The CDR3 length is 14 residues. CDR3 sequence: CASSDKRAYNEQFF. In DNA, the CDR3 is TGTGCCAGCAGTGACAAGCGGGCCTACAATGAGCAGTTCTTC. The whole variable domain, remainder taken from reference TRBV2 and TRBJ2-1, is EPEVTQTPSHQVTQMGQEVILRCVPISNHLYFYWYRQILGQKVEFLVSFYNNEISEKSEIFDDQFSVERPDGSNFTLKIRSTKLEDSAMYFCASSDKRAYNEQFFGPGTRLTVL.

Many counts were recorded for this clonotype. CDR3 sequence reads: CASSSGLSTDTQYF. In DNA, the CDR3 is TGTGCCAGCAGCTCGGGACTTAGCACAGATACGCAGTATTTT. V usage is TRBV7-3 and J usage is TRBJ2-3; tentative D call: TRBD2 (6 bases). This CDR3 is 14 amino acids long. CDR1 SGHTA and CDR2 FQGTGA come from the germline V gene. V lost 4 bases, J lost 0 bases, and 8 bases lay in between.

This clonotype was seen many times. V and J are TRBV7-2 and TRBJ1-1, with D possibly matching TRBD1 (5 bases). Germline V gene data show CDR1 as SGHTA and CDR2 as FQGNSA. The CDR3 runs 15 residues. The V end lost 5 bases, the J end lost 1 base, and 14 bases lay between the germline ends. The CDR3 bases are TGTGCCAGCAGCCCGAGGCGCCAGGGGAACACTGAAGCTTTCTTT. It specifies CASSPRRQGNTEAFF.

In this sample, this clonotype turned up many times. J is TRBJ2-2 and V is TRBV5-5; 13 bases are a match to TRBD2. The V gene's germline CDR1 is SGHKS and CDR2 YYEKEE (reference sequence). The V gene end was trimmed by 4 bases and the J gene end by 2 bases; junction bases not matched to a gene: 5. CDR3 length equals 17 residues. The CDR3 region has the DNA TGTGCCAGCAGCGTGACTAGCGGGGGGCCCAACACCGGGGAGCTGTTTTTT. Protein: CASSVTSGGPNTGELFF.

In its sample, this clonotype was seen a few times. V usage is TRBV30 and J usage is TRBJ1-1; D ambiguous. Germline V gives CDR1 GTSNPN, CDR2 SVGIG (reference sequence). Trimming stripped 8 bases from V and 9 bases from J, with 10 bases between. This CDR3 spans 9 amino acids. Here the CDR3 DNA reads TGTGCCGTCGGGCGCAAAGCTTTCTTT. This sequence encodes CAVGRKAFF.

Turning to this clonotype: This clone may be a read error of a much larger clone one base away. The rearrangement uses TRBV11-2 and TRBJ1-1; TRBD1 might be the D (5 bases). Looked up from germline, CDR1 is SGHAT and CDR2 is FQNNGV. The CDR3 length is 13 residues. The CDR3 spells CASSYRQGTEAYF. The CDR3, as DNA: TGTGCCAGCAGCTATCGCCAGGGTACTGAAGCTTACTTT.

This clonotype has at least ten counts. V and J are TRBV5-1 and TRBJ1-1; TRBD1 is a possible D gene (5 bases). With 0 bases removed from V and 7 bases from J, the gap between germline ends came to 16 bases. CDR1 SGHRS and CDR2 YFSETQ come from the germline V gene. The CDR3 loop spans 15 amino acids. This chain's CDR3 is CASSLGGRRDSEAFF. The DNA for the CDR3 is TGCGCCAGCAGCTTGGGGGGACGCAGGGATAGTGAAGCTTTCTTT.

This clonotype came up many times. The chain has TRBV25-1 and TRBJ2-1, with D maybe TRBD1 (6 bases). This CDR3 is built from 16 residues. Trimming removed 2 bases from V and 8 bases from J, with 19 bases in between. CDR1 is MGHDK and CDR2 is SYGVNS in the germline V gene. The CDR3 DNA sequence: TGTGCCAGCAGTGAAACCCGACAGGTTGGGGGAGATGAGCAGTTCTTC. This sequence encodes CASSETRQVGGDEQFF.

This clonotype was seen ten or more times. This chain links TRBV18 with TRBJ2-1; D call uncertain. The CDR3 runs to 19 residues. Germline V CDR1 and CDR2: KGHSH, LQKENI. V shed 4 bases and J shed 7 bases, with 29 bases lying between them. The CDR3 DNA is TGTGCCAGCTCACGATCGTCCGGAGCTAGGTCTAGTGGCGGTAATGAGCAGTTCTTC. Protein: CASSRSSGARSSGGNEQFF.

This clonotype has at least ten counts. The rearrangement joins TRBV3-1 to TRBJ1-1; D is perhaps TRBD1 (6 bases). CDR1 is LGHDT and CDR2 is YNNKEL in the germline V gene (reference sequence). This CDR3 comprises 14 residues. V lost 1 base and J 3 bases, leaving 9 bases between the germline ends. Here the CDR3 DNA reads TGTGCCAGCAGCCAAGCTGGACAGCACACTGAAGCTTTCTTT. Its protein is CASSQAGQHTEAFF.

This chain uses TRBV11-2 with TRBJ2-3; D is unclear. Germline V gives CDR1 SGHAT, CDR2 FQNNGV. V was trimmed by 6 bases and J by 5 bases, leaving 9 bases between them. The length of the CDR3 is 12 residues. The CDR3 DNA follows: TGTGCCAGCAGTCCTCAGCGAGATACGCAGTATTTT. Its translation is CASSPQRDTQYF.

This clonotype has a handful of counts. This chain links TRBV5-6 with TRBJ2-5; 8 nucleotides match TRBD1. V shed 0 bases and J 4 bases; nucleotides not matched to a gene: 2. This CDR3 contains 14 residues. Germline CDR1 is SGHDT and CDR2 is YYEEEE. The CDR3 DNA sequence: TGTGCCAGCAGCTTGGGGACAGGGAGAGAGACCCAGTACTTC. As protein: CASSLGTGRETQYF.

Many counts were recorded for this clonotype. Here the CDR3 DNA reads TGTGCCAGCAGTGGGACGGACAGGGGGGATTCACCCCTCCACTTT. Its translation is CASSGTDRGDSPLHF. V gene TRBV25-1 combines with J gene TRBJ1-6; 10 positions agree with TRBD1. Looked up from germline, CDR1 is MGHDK and CDR2 is SYGVNS. The V and J ends lost 4 bases and 8 bases, in that order; junction bases with no gene match: 5. The CDR3 runs to 15 residues.

This clonotype was recorded at least ten times. This rearrangement joins TRBV27 to TRBJ1-2; D may be TRBD1 (6 bases). The CDR3 runs to 13 residues. V was pared by 5 bases and J by 5 bases, with 12 bases between. The V gene's germline CDR1 is MNHEY and CDR2 SMNVEV (reference sequence). As DNA, the CDR3 is TGTGCCAGCAGTCCGGGACACTTGTATGGCTACACCTTC. Residues: CASSPGHLYGYTF.

This clonotype was seen at least ten times. The chain joins TRBV4-1 to TRBJ1-2, with TRBD1 as a possible D gene (6 bases). From germline, CDR1 is MGHRA and CDR2 YSYEKL. The CDR3 contains 16 residues. V lost 0 bases and J 8 bases, leaving 19 bases between the germline ends. The CDR3 sequence: CASSQEGDRGAGGYTF. The CDR3 region has the DNA TGCGCCAGCAGCCAAGAAGGTGATCGGGGGGCTGGCGGCTACACCTTC.

In this sample, this clonotype turned up many times. CDR3 amino acids: CASSFGQNTEAFF. The CDR3 DNA follows: TGTGCCAGCAGTTTTGGGCAGAACACTGAAGCTTTCTTT. The rearrangement joins TRBV27 to TRBJ1-1; no clear D gene. This CDR3 contains 13 residues. V lost 3 bases and J lost 1, with 6 bases in between. Looked up from germline, CDR1 is MNHEY and CDR2 is SMNVEV (reference sequence).

This clonotype showed up many times. The chain recombines TRBV7-9 with TRBJ2-2; D remains ambiguous. This CDR3 comprises 13 residues. CDR1 and CDR2 from the germline V gene are SEHNR and FQNEAQ (reference sequence). V lost 0 bases to trimming and J lost 7 bases, with 6 bases between them. The CDR3 here is CASSLAQIGELFF. The CDR3 DNA follows: TGTGCCAGCAGCTTAGCGCAAATCGGGGAGCTGTTTTTT.

This clonotype has a handful of counts. Germline and junction disagree at one end, which may indicate a read error. The chain couples TRBV6-5 to TRBJ2-4; 7 bases are shared with TRBD2. CDR3 length equals 13 residues. Germline V gene lookup returns CDR1 MNHEY and CDR2 SVGAGI. The CDR3 region is CASSLRGEKIQYF. CDR3 DNA sequence: TGTGCCAGCAGCCTACGGGGGGAAAAAATTCAGTACTTC.